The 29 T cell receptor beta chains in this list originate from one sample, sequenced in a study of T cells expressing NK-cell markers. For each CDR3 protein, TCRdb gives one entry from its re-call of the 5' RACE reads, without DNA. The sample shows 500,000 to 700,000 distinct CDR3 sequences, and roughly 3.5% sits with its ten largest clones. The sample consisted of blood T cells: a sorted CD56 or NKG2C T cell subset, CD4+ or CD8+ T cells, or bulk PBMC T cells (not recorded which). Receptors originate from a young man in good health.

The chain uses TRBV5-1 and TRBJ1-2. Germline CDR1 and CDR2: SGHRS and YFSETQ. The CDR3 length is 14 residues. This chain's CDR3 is CASSLVRQPYGYTF.

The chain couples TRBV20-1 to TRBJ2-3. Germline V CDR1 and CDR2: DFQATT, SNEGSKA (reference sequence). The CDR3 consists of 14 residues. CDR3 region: CSARTSQETDTQYF.

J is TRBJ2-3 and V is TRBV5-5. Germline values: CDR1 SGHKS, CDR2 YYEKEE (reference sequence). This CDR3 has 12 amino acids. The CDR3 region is CASSLFETTQYF.

The chain's CDR3 is CASSLTGDGLVTQYF. The chain carries TRBV7-2 and TRBJ2-3; TCRdb selects TRBD1, and the lack of DNA leaves this call unchecked. This CDR3 has 15 residues. Germline V gene data show CDR1 as SGHTA and CDR2 as FQGNSA.

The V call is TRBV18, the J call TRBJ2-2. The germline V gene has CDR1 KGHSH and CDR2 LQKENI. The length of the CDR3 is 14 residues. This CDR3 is CASSPLTSTGELFF.

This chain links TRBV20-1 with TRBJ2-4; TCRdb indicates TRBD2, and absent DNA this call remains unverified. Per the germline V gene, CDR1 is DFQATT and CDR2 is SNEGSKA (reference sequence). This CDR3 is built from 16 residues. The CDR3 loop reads CSAKRRLAGGENIQYF.

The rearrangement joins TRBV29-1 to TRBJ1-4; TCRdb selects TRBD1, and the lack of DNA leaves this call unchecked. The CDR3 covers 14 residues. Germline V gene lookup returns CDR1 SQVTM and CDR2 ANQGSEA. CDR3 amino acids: CSVHLGRGGEKLFF.

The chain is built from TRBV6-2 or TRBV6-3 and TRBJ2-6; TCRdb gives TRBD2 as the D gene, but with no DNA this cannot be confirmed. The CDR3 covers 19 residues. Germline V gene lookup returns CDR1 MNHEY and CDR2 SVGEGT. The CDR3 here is CASSYVGLAENSGANVLTF.

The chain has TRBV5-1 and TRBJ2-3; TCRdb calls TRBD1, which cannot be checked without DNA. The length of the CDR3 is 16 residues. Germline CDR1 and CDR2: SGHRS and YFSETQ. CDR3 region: CASSLDTGALTDTQYF.

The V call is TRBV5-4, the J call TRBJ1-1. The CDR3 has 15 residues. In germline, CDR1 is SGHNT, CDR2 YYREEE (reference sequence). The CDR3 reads CASSLGRDSYTEAFF.

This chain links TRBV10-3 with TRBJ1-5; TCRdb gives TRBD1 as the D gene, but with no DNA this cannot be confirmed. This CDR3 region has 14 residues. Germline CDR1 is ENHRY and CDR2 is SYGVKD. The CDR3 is CAIRGPTNDQPQHF.

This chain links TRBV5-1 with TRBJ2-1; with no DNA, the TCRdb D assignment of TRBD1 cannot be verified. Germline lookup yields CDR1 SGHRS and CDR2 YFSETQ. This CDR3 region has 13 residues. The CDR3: CASRNRELAEQFF.

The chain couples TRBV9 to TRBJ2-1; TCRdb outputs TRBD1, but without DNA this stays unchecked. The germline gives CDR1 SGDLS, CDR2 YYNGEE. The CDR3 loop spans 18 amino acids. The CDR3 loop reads CASSGWTGGHSSYNEQFF.

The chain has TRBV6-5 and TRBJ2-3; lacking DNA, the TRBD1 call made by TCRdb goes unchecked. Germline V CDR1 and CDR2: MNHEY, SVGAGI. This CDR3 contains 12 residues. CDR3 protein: CASRQGTDTQYF.

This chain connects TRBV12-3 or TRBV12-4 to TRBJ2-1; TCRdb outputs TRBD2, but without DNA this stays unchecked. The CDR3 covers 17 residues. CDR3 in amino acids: CASTPPVGSNLSDEQFF.

CDR3 residues: CAIRAGQGEGNQPQHF. V gene TRBV10-3 combines with J gene TRBJ1-5; the TRBD1 assignment by TCRdb is unverifiable without DNA. Germline V gives CDR1 ENHRY, CDR2 SYGVKD. The CDR3 runs 16 residues.

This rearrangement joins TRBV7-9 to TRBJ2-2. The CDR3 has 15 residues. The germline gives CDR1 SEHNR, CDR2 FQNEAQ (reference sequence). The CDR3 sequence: CASSLGEVATGELFF.

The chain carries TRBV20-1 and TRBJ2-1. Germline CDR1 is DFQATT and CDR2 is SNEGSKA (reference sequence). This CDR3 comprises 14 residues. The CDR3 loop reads CSASFTGSYNEQFF.

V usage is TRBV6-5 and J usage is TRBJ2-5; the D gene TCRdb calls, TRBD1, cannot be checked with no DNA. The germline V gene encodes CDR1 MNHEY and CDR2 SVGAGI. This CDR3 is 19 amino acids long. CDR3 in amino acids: CASSYRLTRSDGGGETQYF.

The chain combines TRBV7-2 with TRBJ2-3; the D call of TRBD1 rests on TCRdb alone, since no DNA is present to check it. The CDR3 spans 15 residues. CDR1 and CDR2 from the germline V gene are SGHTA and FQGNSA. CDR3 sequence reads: CASSDRVGSPDTQYF.

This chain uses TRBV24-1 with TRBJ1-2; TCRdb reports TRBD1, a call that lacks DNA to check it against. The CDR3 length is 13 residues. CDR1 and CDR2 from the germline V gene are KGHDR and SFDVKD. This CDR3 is CATDDRVNYGYTF.

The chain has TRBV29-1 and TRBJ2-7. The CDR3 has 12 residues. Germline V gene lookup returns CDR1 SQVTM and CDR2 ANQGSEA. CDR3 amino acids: CSAGRQPYEQYF.

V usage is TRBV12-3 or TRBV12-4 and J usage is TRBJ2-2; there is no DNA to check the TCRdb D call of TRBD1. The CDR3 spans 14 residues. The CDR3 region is CASTGGQGSRELFF.

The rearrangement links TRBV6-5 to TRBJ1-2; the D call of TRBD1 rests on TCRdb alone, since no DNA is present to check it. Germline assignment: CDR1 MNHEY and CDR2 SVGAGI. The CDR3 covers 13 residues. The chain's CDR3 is CASQRDANYGYTF.

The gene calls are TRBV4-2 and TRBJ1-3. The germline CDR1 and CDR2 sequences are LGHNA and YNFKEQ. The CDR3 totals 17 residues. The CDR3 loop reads CASSGGGSFLSGNTIYF.

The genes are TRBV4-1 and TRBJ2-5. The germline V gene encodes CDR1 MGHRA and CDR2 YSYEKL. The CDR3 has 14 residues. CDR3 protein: CASSQDLWGETQYF.

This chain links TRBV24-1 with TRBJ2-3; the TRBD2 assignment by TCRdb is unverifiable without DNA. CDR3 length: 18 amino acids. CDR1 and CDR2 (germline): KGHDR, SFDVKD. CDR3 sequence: CATSDSGTSGRFSDTQYF.

The CDR3: CASTSGRLPNTGELFF. The rearrangement uses TRBV27 and TRBJ2-2; TCRdb's D call of TRBD2 is untestable without DNA. The germline V gene encodes CDR1 MNHEY and CDR2 SMNVEV (reference sequence). This CDR3 spans 16 amino acids.

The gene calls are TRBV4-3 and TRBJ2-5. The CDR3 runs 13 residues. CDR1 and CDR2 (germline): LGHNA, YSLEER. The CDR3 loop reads CASSHTRKETQYF.